The present T cell receptor (beta chain) was sequenced within a study of blood T cell repertoires in COVID-19. Background on the study: COVID-19 samples from acute and convalescent phases originated in the United States, Italy and Spain. PBMCs, B-cell-depleted T cells, or T cells were the source of the cDNA or gDNA that made up the material.

The V and J ends lost 6 bases and 3 bases respectively, with 15 bases between them. The CDR3 spans 15 residues. Per the germline V gene, CDR1 is MNHEY and CDR2 is SVGAGI. This clone was detected only once. The authors' processing: Estimation of nucleated cell counts was performed using reference gene primer amplification. Clones were read by immunoSEQ multiplex PCR, and TCRdb kept only the in-frame ones, dropping some. V and J calls and clone size are copied from that table; D and trimming were computed from the DNA. The sample has fewer than 90,000 clones; 60% to 80% are singletons. The source material was peripheral blood. The chain employs TRBV6-5 and TRBJ1-5; D is perhaps TRBD1 (6 bases). This sequence was found in a woman aged 45-60 years with acute or convalescent COVID-19. For the CDR3, the DNA is TGTGCCAGCAGCACGGGACAAGGGGACAATCAGCCCCAGCATTTT. Protein: CASSTGQGDNQPQHF.